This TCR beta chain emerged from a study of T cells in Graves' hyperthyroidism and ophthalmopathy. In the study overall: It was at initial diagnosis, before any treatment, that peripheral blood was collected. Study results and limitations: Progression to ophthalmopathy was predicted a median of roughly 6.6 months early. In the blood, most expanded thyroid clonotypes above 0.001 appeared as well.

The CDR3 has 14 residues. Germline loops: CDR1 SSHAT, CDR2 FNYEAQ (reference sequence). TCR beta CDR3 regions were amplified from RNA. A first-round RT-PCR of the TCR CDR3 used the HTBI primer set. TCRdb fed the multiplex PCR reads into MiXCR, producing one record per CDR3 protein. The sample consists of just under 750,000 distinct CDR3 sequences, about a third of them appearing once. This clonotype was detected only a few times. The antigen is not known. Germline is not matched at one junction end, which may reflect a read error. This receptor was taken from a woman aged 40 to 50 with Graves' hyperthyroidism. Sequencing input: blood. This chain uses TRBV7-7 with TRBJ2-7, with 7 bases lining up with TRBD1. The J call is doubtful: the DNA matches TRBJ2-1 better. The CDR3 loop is CASSSSDRNNEQFF. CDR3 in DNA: TGTGCTAGCAGCTCTTCGGACAGGAACAATGAGCAGTTCTTC.